This is a list of T cell receptor beta chains from one sample in a study of tumor-infiltrating lymphocytes in primary liver carcinoma. MiXCR, run by TCRdb on the multiplex PCR reads, gives a single entry per CDR3 protein. The sample has approximately 99,000 distinct CDR3 sequences; about three quarters are singletons. Sequencing input: liver tumor tissue from sampling region 5. The receptors here all came from a woman in her fifties or sixties with primary liver carcinoma and hepatitis B virus infection. The conserved cysteine and the conserved F or W are not part of the CDR3 here.

TRBV11-3	15	TRBJ2-1	VSSLGRGEWDVDEQI
TRBV12-3/TRBV12-4	10	TRBJ2-2	ASSSQGGELF
TRBV7-9	13	TRBJ1-1	ASSLDGSPNTEAF
TRBV11-3	10	TRBJ2-5	ASSLGEGTQY
TRBV11-2	11	TRBJ1-1	VSSFHGGTEAL
TRBV6-4	13	TRBJ2-1	ASSDTSGNYNEQF
TRBV6-1	13	TRBJ2-5	ASSVRRDFLETQY
TRBV11-2	11	TRBJ2-5	ASSLGLEETQY
TRBV7-2	11	TRBJ1-5	ASSPVETQPQH
TRBV11-3	13	TRBJ2-3	TSSLVPGRTDTQY
TRBV5-1	10	TRBJ1-1	ASSLRGQITF
TRBV7-9	14	TRBJ1-3	ASSSRDRGFGNTIY
TRBV4-1	12	TRBJ2-5	ASSPKDRGGTQY
TRBV6-2/TRBV6-3	12	TRBJ2-1	ASSYYGRDNEQF